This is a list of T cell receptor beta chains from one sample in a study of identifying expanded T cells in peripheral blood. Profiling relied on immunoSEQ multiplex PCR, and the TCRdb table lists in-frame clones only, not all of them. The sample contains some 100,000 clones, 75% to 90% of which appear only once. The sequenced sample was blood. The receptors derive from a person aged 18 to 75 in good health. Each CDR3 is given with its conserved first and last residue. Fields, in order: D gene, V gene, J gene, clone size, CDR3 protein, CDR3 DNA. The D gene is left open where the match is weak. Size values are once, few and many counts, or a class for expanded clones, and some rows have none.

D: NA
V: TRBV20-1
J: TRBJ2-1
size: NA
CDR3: CSAWLFNEQFF
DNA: TGCAGTGCTTGGCTATTCAATGAGCAGTTCTTC

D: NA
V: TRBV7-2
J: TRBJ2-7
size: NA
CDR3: CASSQDRYEQYF
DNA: TGTGCCAGCAGCCAGGACCGCTACGAGCAGTACTTC

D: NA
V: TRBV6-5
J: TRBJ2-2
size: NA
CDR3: CAIKPNRANGELFF
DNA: TGTGCCATCAAACCCAACAGGGCGAACGGGGAGCTGTTTTTT

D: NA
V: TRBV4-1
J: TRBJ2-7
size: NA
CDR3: CASSRWEAASEQYF
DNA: TGCGCCAGCAGCCGCTGGGAGGCGGCCTCCGAGCAGTACTTC

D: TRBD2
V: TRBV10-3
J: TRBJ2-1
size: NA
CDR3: CATKLAVDNEQFF
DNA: TGTGCCACTAAACTAGCGGTCGACAATGAGCAGTTCTTC

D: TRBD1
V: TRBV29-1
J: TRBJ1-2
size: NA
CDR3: CSVGGDRAANYGYTF
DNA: TGCAGCGTTGGTGGAGACAGGGCAGCTAACTATGGCTACACCTTC

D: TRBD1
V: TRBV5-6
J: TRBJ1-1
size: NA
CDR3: CASSHKREGAGVTEAFF
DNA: TGTGCCAGCAGCCACAAGAGGGAGGGGGCCGGGGTCACTGAAGCTTTCTTT

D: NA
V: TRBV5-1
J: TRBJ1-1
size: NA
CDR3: CASSLGVGLNTEAFF
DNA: TGCGCCAGCAGCTTGGGGGTGGGTCTCAACACTGAAGCTTTCTTT

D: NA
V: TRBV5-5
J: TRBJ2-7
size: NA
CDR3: CASSLSSYEQYF
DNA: TGTGCCAGCAGCTTGAGCTCCTACGAGCAGTACTTC

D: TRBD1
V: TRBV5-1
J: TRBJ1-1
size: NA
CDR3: CASSLGQGVAEAFF
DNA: TGCGCCAGCAGCTTAGGACAGGGGGTTGCTGAAGCTTTCTTT

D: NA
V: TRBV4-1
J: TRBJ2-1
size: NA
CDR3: CASSQEPRRKEQFF
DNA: TGCGCCAGCAGCCAAGAACCCCGCCGAAAGGAGCAGTTCTTC

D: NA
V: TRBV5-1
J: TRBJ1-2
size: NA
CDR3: CASSFGVTYGYTF
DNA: TGCGCCAGCAGCTTTGGGGTAACCTATGGCTACACCTTC

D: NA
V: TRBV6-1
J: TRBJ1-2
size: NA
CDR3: CASRDRRSDYGYTF
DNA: TGTGCCAGCAGGGACAGACGCTCTGACTATGGCTACACCTTC

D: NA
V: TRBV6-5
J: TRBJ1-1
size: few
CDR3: CASSLRTQGSEAFF
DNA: TGTGCCAGCAGTCTGAGGACTCAAGGGTCTGAAGCTTTCTTT

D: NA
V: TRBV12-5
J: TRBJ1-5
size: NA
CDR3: CASGSGTYSNQPQHF
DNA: TGTGCTAGTGGGTCAGGGACTTATAGCAATCAGCCCCAGCATTTT

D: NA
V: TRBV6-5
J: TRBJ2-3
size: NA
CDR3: CASSPQGTDTQYF
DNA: TGTGCCAGCAGTCCACAGGGCACAGATACGCAGTATTTT

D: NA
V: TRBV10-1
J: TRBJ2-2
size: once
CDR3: CASSDSGLEMFF
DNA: TGCGCCAGCAGTGACTCAGGCCTAGAGATGTTTTTT

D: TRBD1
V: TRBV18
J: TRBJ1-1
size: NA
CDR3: CASSTRGPDTEAFF
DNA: TGTGCCAGCTCGACCAGGGGGCCCGACACTGAAGCTTTCTTT

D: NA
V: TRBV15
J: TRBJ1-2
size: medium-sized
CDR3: CATSRQNAGVDTF
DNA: TGTGCCACCAGCAGGCAAAACGCAGGGGTTGACACCTTC

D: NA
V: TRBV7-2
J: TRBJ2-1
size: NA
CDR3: CASSRINEQFF
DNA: TGTGCCAGCAGCCGAATCAATGAGCAGTTCTTC

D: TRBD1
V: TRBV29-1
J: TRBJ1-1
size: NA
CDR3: CSADRGRGATEAFF
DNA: TGCAGCGCCGACCGGGGCAGGGGGGCGACTGAAGCTTTCTTT

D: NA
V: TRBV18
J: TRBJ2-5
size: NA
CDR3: CASSPQGLKETQYF
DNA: TGTGCCAGCTCACCACAAGGACTCAAAGAGACCCAGTACTTC

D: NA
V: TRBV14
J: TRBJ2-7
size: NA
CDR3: CASSRAIGGATSFPYEQYF
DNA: TGTGCCAGCAGCCGAGCCATAGGAGGTGCTACTTCTTTCCCCTACGAGCAGTACTTC

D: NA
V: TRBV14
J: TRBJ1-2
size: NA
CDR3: CASSPKNKIWGGRNLTTNYGYTF
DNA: TGTGCCAGCAGCCCTAAAAACAAGATTTGGGGGGGTCGGAACCTCACTACTAACTATGGCTACACCTTC

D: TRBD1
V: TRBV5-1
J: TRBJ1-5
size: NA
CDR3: CASSPTGGNQPQHF
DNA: TGCGCCAGCAGCCCGACAGGGGGCAATCAGCCCCAGCATTTT

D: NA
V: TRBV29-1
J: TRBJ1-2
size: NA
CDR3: CSVERQDNYGYTF
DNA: TGCAGCGTTGAGAGACAGGATAACTATGGCTACACCTTC

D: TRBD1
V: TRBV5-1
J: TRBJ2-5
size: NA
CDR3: CASSLQGQSETQYF
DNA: TGCGCCAGCAGCTTGCAGGGACAGTCGGAGACCCAGTACTTC

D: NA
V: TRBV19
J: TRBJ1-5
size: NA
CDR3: CASSLGRSQLGQPQHF
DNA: TGTGCCAGTAGTCTCGGACGTAGCCAGCTCGGTCAGCCCCAGCATTTT

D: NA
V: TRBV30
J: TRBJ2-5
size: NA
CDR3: CAWSEGGVATQYF
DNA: TGTGCCTGGAGTGAGGGGGGTGTGGCGACCCAGTACTTC

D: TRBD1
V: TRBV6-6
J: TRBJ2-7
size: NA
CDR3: CASSPGQGFTYEQYF
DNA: TGTGCCAGCAGTCCGGGACAGGGATTTACCTACGAGCAGTACTTC

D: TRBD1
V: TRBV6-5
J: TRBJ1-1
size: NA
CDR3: CASSYQQGAGTEAFF
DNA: TGTGCCAGCAGTTACCAACAGGGGGCGGGCACTGAAGCTTTCTTT

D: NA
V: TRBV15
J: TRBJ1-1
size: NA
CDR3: CATSRDAGQQNTEAFF
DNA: TGTGCCACCAGCAGAGATGCGGGACAACAAAACACTGAAGCTTTCTTT

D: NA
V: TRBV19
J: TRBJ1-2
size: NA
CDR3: CASSFRTMVGYTF
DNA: TGTGCCAGTAGTTTCCGGACCATGGTCGGCTACACCTTC

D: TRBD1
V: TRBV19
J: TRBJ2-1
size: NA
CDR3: CASSPLTGGLMDNEQFF
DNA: TGTGCCAGTAGCCCCTTGACAGGGGGGCTGATGGACAATGAGCAGTTCTTC

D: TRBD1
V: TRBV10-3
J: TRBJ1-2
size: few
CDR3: CAISYTGDYGYTF
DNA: TGTGCCATCAGTTATACAGGGGACTATGGCTACACCTTC

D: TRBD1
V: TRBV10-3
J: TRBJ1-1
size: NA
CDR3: CAISDNPPAGGSEAFF
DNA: TGTGCCATCAGTGATAACCCCCCCGCAGGGGGGTCTGAAGCTTTCTTT

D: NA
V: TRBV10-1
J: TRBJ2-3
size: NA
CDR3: CASSERGPDTQYF
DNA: TGCGCCAGCAGTGAGAGGGGTCCAGATACGCAGTATTTT

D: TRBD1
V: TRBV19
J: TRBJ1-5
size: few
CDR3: CASRPGQRIEPQHF
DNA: TGTGCCAGTCGACCGGGACAGCGAATCGAGCCCCAGCATTTT

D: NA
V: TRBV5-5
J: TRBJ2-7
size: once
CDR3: CASSWGQGGSYEQYF
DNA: TGTGCCAGCAGCTGGGGGCAGGGAGGGTCCTACGAGCAGTACTTC

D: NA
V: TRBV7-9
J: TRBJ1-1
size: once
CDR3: CASSLSQGTNTEAFF
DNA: TGTGCCAGCAGCTTAAGTCAGGGGACGAACACTGAAGCTTTCTTT

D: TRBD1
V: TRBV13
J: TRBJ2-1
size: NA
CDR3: CASSLRTGANEQFF
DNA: TGTGCCAGCAGCTTAAGGACAGGGGCGAATGAGCAGTTCTTC

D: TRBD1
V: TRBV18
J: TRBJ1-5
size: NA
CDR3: CASSPLGTGDSNQPQHF
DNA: TGTGCCAGCTCACCACTTGGGACAGGGGATAGCAATCAGCCCCAGCATTTT

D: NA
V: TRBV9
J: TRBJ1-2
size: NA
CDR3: CASRNTGIYGYTF
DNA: TGTGCCAGCAGGAACACAGGGATTTACGGCTACACCTTC

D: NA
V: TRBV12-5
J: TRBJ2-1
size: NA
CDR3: CASGLVVLGRAYNEQFF
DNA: TGTGCTAGTGGTTTGGTAGTCTTGGGGCGGGCCTACAATGAGCAGTTCTTC

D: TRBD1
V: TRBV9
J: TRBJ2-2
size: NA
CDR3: CASSVGTGGTGELFF
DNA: TGTGCCAGCAGCGTTGGGACAGGGGGGACCGGGGAGCTGTTTTTT

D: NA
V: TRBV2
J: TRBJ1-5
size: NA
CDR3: CATARGELQPQHF
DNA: TGTGCCACCGCTCGGGGGGAGTTGCAGCCCCAGCATTTT

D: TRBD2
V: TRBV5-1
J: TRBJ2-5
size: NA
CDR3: CASSLFPSGGQETQYF
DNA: TGCGCCAGCAGCTTGTTCCCTAGCGGGGGCCAAGAGACCCAGTACTTC

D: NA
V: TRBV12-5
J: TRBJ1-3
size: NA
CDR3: CASGLVPVTLGNTIYF
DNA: TGTGCTAGTGGTTTGGTACCAGTAACCCTAGGAAACACCATATATTTT

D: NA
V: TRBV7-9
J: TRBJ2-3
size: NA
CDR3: CASSGGTPSTDTQYF
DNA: TGTGCCAGCAGCGGCGGGACGCCGAGCACAGATACGCAGTATTTT

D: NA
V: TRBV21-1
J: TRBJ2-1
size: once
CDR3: CASSKVLGTAGQFF
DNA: TGTGCCAGCAGCAAGGTCCTCGGGACGGCCGGGCAGTTCTTC

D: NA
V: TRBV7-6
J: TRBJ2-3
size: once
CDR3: CASSLGTDTQYF
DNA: TGTGCCAGCAGCTTAGGTACAGATACGCAGTATTTT

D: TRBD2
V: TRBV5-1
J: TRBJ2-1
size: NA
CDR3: CASSTRGGRGNEQFF
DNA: TGCGCCAGCAGCACTCGGGGGGGCAGAGGCAATGAGCAGTTCTTC

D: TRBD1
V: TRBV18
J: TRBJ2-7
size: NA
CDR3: CASSLGQGKYEQYF
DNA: TGTGCCAGCTCACTCGGACAGGGAAAATACGAGCAGTACTTC

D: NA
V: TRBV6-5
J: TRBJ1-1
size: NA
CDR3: CASRHRDTEAFF
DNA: TGTGCCAGCAGGCACAGGGACACTGAAGCTTTCTTT